This entry describes one TCR beta chain. No antigen is known for it. There are no base qualities to consult, and no much larger clone falls within one base. Compared with germline, V lacks 2 bases and J lacks 6 bases; bases without a gene match: 5. Measured from the cysteine to the phenylalanine, the CDR3 is 15 residues long. Solely the CDR3 DNA is kept, with 45 bases framed from the first base. CDR1 MNHNY and CDR2 SVGAGI were looked up in the germline V gene (reference sequence). The data originate from a study of immune characterization of retroperitoneal liposarcoma (dated by TCRdb to the late 2010s). Library generation was performed with PCR. Data came from a NextSeq 500. TCRdb itself trimmed the public reads at Q25 with fastp, ran MiXCR and retained productive beta chains. When rows share a CDR3 protein, they turn into one entry using the most common DNA and genes. Present in this sample are 3,000 or so distinct CDR3 sequences, about 40% of which were seen just once. The ten largest clones take up under 40% of the sample.

The chain uses TRBV6-6 and TRBJ2-1; 9 central nucleotides agree with TRBD2. The origin of this receptor is a male donor with retroperitoneal liposarcoma. The specimen was tumor tissue. CDR3 sequence: CASSYGGRVVNEQFF. The DNA is as follows: TGTGCCAGCAGTTACGGCGGGAGGGTGGTCAATGAGCAGTTCTTC.